The clone carrying this TCR beta chain was seen only once. TCRdb's copy holds only in-frame clones and misses some; the assay was immunoSEQ multiplex PCR. The sample lists 200,000 to 300,000 clones, approximately 81% occurring once. The CDR3 has 15 amino acids. Germline lookup yields CDR1 MNHEY and CDR2 SVGAGI. With 6 bases removed from V and 6 bases from J, the gap between germline ends came to 20 bases. This record belongs to a study of blood T cell repertoires in COVID-19. This TCR was sampled from a man between 60 and 75 years old with acute or convalescent COVID-19. The chain has TRBV6-5 and TRBJ1-2; possibly TRBD1 for D (5 bases). Specimen: peripheral blood. DNA of the CDR3: TGTGCCAGCAGCGCTGGCAGGGCAGGGAAGGATGGCTACACCTTC. It specifies CASSAGRAGKDGYTF.